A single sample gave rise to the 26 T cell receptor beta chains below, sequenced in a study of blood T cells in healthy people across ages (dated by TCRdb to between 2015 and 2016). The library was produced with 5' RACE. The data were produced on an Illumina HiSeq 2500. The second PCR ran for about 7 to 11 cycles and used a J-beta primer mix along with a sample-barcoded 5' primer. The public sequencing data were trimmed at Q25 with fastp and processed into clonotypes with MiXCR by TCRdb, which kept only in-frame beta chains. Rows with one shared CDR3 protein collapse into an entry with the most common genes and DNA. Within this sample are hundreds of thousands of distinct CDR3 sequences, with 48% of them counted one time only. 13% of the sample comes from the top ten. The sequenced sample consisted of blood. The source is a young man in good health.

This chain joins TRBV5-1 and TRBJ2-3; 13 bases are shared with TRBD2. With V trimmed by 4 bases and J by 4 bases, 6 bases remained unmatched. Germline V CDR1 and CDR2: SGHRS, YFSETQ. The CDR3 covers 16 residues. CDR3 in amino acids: CASSLRTSGGSDTQYF. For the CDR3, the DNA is TGCGCCAGCAGCCTAAGGACTAGCGGGGGCTCAGATACGCAGTATTTT.

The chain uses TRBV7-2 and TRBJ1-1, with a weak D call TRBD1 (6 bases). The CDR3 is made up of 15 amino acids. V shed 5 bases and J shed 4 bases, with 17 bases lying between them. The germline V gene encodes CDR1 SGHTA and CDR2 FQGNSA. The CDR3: CASSVTGTLATEAFF. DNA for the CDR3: TGTGCCAGCAGCGTTACCGGGACACTCGCCACTGAAGCTTTCTTT.

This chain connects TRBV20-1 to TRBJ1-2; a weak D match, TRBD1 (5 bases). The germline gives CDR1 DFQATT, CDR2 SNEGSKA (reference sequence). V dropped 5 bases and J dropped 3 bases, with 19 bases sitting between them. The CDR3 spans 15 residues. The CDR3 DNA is TGCAGTGCTCCGAGCCGTGGGGGGGGATACTATGGCTACACCTTC. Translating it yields CSAPSRGGGYYGYTF.

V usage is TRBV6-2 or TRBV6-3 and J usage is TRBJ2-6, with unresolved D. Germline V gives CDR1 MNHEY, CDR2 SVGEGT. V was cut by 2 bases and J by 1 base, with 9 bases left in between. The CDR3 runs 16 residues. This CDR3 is CASSYGVVSGANVLTF. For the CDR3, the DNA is TGTGCCAGCAGTTACGGGGTGGTTTCTGGGGCCAACGTCCTGACTTTC.

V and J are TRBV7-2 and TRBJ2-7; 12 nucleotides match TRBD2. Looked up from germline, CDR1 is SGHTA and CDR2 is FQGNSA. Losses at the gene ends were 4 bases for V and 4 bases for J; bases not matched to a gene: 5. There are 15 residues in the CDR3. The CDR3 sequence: CASSSSGGAEYEQYF. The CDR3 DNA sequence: TGTGCCAGCAGCTCTAGCGGGGGGGCCGAGTACGAGCAGTACTTC.

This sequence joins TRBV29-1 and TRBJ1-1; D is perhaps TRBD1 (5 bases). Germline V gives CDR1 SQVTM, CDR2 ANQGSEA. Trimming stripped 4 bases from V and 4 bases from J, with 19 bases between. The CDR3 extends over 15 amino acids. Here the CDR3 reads CSVGVLRGLGTEAFF. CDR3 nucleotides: TGCAGCGTTGGGGTTTTGAGGGGCTTGGGCACTGAAGCTTTCTTT.

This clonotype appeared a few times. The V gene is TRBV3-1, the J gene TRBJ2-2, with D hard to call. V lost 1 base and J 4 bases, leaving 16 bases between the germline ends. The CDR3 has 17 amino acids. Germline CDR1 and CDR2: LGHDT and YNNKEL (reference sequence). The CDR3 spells CASSQVSLARTTGELFF. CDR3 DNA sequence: TGTGCCAGCAGCCAAGTTTCTCTGGCCCGGACCACCGGGGAGCTGTTTTTT.

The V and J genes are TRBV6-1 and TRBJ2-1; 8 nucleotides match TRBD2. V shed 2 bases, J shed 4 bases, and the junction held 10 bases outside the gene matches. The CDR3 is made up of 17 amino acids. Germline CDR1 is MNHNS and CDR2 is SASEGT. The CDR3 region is CASSEPIGGAGYNEQFF. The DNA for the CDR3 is TGTGCCAGCAGTGAACCTATCGGGGGGGCTGGATACAATGAGCAGTTCTTC.

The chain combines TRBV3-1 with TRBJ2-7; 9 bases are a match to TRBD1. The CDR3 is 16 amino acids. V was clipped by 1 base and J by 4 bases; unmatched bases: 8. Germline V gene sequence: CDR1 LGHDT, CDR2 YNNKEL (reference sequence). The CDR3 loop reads CASSQVPGQGNYEQYF. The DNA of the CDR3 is TGTGCCAGCAGCCAAGTTCCGGGACAGGGTAATTACGAGCAGTACTTC.

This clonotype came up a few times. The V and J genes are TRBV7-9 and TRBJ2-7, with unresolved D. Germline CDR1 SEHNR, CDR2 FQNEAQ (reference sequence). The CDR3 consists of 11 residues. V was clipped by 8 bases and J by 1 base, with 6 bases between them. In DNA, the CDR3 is TGTGCCAGCGCCGATTCCTACGAGCAGTACTTC. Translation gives CASADSYEQYF.

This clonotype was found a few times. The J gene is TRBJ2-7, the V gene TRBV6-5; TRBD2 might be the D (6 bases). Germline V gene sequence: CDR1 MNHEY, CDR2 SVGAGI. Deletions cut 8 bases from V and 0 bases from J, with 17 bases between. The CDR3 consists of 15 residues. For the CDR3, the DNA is TGTGCCAGCTCCCTAGGAGGGTTCGGCTCCTACGAGCAGTACTTC. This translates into CASSLGGFGSYEQYF.

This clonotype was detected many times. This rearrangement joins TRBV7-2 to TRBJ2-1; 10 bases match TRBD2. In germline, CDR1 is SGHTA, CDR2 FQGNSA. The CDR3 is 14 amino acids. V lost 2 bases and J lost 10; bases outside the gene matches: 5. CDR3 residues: CASSLSGGAEEQFF. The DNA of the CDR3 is TGTGCCAGCAGCTTAAGCGGGGGGGCGGAAGAGCAGTTCTTC.

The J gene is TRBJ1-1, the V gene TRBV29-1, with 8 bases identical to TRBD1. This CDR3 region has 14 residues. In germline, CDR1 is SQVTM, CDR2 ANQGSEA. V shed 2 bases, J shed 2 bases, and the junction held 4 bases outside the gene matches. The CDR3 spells CSVERQGANTEAFF. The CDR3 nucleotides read TGCAGCGTTGAACGGCAGGGGGCCAACACTGAAGCTTTCTTT.

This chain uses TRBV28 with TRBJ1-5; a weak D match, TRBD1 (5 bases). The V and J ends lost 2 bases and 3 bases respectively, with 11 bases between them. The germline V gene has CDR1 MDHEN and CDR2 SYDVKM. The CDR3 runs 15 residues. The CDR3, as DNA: TGTGCCAGCAGTTTACCGCCAGGGTACAATCAGCCCCAGCATTTT. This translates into CASSLPPGYNQPQHF.

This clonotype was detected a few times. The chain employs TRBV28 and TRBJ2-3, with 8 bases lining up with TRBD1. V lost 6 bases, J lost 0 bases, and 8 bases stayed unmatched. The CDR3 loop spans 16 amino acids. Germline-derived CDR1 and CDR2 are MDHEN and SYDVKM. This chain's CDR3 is CASSSTGARSTDTQYF. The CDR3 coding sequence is TGTGCCAGCAGCTCGACAGGGGCCAGGAGCACAGATACGCAGTATTTT.

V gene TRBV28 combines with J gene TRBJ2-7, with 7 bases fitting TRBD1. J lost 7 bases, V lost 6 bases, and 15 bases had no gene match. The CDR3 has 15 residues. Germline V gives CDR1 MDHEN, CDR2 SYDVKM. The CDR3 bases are TGTGCCAGCAGCCTAAACAGGGGCCCCTACAGTGAGCAGTACTTC. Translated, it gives CASSLNRGPYSEQYF.

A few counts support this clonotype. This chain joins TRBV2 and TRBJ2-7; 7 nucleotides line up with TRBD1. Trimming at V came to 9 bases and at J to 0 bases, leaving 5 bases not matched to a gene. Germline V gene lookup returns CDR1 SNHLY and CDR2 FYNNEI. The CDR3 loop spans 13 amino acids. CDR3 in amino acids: CARSRQGSYEQYF. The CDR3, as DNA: TGTGCCAGATCAAGACAGGGCTCCTACGAGCAGTACTTC.

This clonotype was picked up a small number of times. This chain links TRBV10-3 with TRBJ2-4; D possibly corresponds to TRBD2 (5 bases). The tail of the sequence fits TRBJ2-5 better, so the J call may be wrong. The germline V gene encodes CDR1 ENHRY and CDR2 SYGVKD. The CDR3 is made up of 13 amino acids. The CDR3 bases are TGTGCCATCAGCCCCCTCGAGGGAGAGACCCAGTACTTC. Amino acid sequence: CAISPLEGETQYF.

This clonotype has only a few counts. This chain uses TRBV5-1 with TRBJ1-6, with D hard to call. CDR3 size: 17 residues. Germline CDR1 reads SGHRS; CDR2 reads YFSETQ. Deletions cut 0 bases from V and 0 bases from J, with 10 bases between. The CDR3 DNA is TGCGCCAGCAGCTTGGGGGGTTCCAGCTCCTATAATTCACCCCTCCACTTT. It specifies CASSLGGSSSYNSPLHF. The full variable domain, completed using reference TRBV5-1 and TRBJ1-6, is KAGVTQTPRYLIKTRGQQVTLSCSPISGHRSVSWYQQTPGQGLQFLFEYFSETQRNKGNFPGRFSGRQFSNSRSEMNVSTLELGDSALYLCASSLGGSSSYNSPLHFGNGTRLTVT.

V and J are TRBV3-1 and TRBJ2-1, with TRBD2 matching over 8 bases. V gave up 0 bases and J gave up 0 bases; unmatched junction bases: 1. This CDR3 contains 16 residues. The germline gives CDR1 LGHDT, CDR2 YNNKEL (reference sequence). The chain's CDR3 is CASSQDGGASYNEQFF. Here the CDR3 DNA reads TGTGCCAGCAGCCAAGACGGGGGGGCCTCCTACAATGAGCAGTTCTTC.

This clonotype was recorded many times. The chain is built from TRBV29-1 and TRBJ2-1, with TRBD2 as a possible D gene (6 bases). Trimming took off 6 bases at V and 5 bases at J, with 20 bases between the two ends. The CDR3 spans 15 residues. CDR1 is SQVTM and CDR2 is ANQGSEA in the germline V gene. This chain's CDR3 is CSVPSLAGLDNEQFF. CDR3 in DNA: TGCAGCGTCCCCTCCCTGGCGGGGCTTGACAATGAGCAGTTCTTC.

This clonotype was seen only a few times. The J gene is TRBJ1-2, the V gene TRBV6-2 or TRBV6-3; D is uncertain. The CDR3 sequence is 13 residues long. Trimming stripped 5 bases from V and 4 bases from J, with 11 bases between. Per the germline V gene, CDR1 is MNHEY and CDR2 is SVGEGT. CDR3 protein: CASSPMKVYGYTF. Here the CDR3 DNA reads TGTGCCAGCAGTCCCATGAAGGTCTATGGCTACACCTTC.

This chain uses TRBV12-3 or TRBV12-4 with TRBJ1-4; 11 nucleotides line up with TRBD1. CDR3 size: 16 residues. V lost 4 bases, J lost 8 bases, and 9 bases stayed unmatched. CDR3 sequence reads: CASSSAGGTGGEKLFF. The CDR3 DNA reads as TGTGCCAGCAGTTCCGCCGGGGGGACAGGGGGAGAAAAACTGTTTTTT.

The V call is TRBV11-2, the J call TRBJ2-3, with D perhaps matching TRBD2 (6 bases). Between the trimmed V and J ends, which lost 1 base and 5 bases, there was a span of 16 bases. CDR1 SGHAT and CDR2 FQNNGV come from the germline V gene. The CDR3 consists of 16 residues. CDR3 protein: CASSLVVGGLLDTQYF. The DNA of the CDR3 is TGTGCCAGCAGCTTAGTGGTGGGGGGACTTCTAGATACGCAGTATTTT.

The CDR3 DNA is TGTGCCAGCAGTGAAGGGGTCGCCTATGGCTACACCTTC. As protein: CASSEGVAYGYTF. The chain is built from TRBV2 and TRBJ1-2; D is ambiguous. Germline loops: CDR1 SNHLY, CDR2 FYNNEI. The CDR3 is 13 amino acids. Trimming removed 1 base from V and 4 bases from J, with 7 bases in between.

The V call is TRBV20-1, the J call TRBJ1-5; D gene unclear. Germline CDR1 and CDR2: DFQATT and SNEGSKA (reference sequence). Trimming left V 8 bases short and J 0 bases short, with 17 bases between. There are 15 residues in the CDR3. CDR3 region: CSTRTDGLSNQPQHF. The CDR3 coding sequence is TGCAGTACTCGGACGGACGGACTTAGCAATCAGCCCCAGCATTTT.